The clone carrying this T cell receptor (beta chain) was detected a few times. Study processing details: Researchers report that nucleated cell counts were estimated from reference gene primer amplification. The table came from immunoSEQ multiplex PCR; TCRdb's copy has only in-frame clones and leaves some out. The V and J calls and the clone size are those of that table, but D and trimming were determined from the DNA. The data hold 65,000 to 85,000 clones, with 85% to 90% observed a single time. The sample originates from a study of blood T cell repertoires in COVID-19. Study information: Both acute and convalescent COVID-19 samples were obtained from the United States, Italy and Spain. PBMCs, B-cell-depleted T cells, or T cells were the source of the cDNA or gDNA that made up the material.

Per the germline V gene, CDR1 is LNHDA and CDR2 is SQIVND (reference sequence). CDR3 length: 13 residues. Germline trimming cut 9 bases from V and 8 bases from J; bases unmatched to any gene: 10. The sample consisted of peripheral blood. The receptor's source is a man in his forties or fifties with acute or convalescent COVID-19. V usage is TRBV19 and J usage is TRBJ1-2; 9 nucleotides agree with TRBD1. DNA for the CDR3: TGTGCCAGCAACCGGGACAGGGTAGAAGGCTACACCTTC. Translating gives CASNRDRVEGYTF.